The 27 T cell receptor beta chains presented below share a single source sample, sequenced in a study of graft-versus-host responses after intestinal transplantation. Data came from immunoSEQ multiplex PCR; TCRdb stores just in-frame clones and leaves some out. The sample lists around 110,000 clones; around 92% were seen once. The antigens for these receptors are not known. The starting material was unstimulated CD8+ T cells sorted from spleen or lymph node cells, obtained before transplant. Receptor source: a human donor who was the organ donor for an intestinal transplant.

Concerning this clone: A read error may produce the germline difference seen at one junction end. The CDR3 DNA reads as TGCGCCAGCAGGGTCGCGTGGGGGGAGGAGGAGATCTTC. Amino acid sequence: CASRVAWGEEEIF. The chain employs TRBV10-2 and TRBJ2-1, with D perhaps TRBD2 (6 bases). Per germline, CDR1 WSHSY and CDR2 SAAADI. The length of the CDR3 is 13 residues.

The chain employs TRBV4-2 and TRBJ2-7; D not resolved. Germline lookup yields CDR1 LGHNA and CDR2 YNFKEQ. V was pared by 8 bases and J by 3 bases, with 8 bases between. CDR3 length equals 11 residues. This chain's CDR3 is CASAGGYEQYF. For the CDR3, the DNA is TGTGCCAGCGCCGGTGGCTACGAGCAGTACTTC.

The genes are TRBV7-7 and TRBJ2-1; D gene uncertain. CDR3 length: 13 residues. Germline CDR1 SSHAT, CDR2 FNYEAQ (reference sequence). The V gene lost 2 bases and the J gene lost 6 bases, with 8 bases spanning the gap. The CDR3 protein is CASSLLPSNEQFF. The CDR3, as DNA: TGTGCCAGCAGCTTATTACCAAGCAATGAGCAGTTCTTC.

The chain employs TRBV30 and TRBJ2-5; no clear D gene. V was pared by 1 base and J by 4 bases, with 4 bases between. CDR1 is GTSNPN and CDR2 is SVGIG in the germline V gene (reference sequence). The CDR3 has 11 residues. The CDR3 region is CAWSAGETQYF. In DNA form, the CDR3 reads TGTGCCTGGAGTGCGGGAGAGACCCAGTACTTC.

Here the CDR3 DNA reads TGTGCCAGCAGTCTAGAGAGGGAGCTGTTTTTT. Translating it yields CASSLERELFF. The chain employs TRBV6-5 and TRBJ2-2; D is unclear. V lost 5 bases and J lost 9, with 7 bases in between. The CDR3 runs to 11 residues. Germline lookup yields CDR1 MNHEY and CDR2 SVGAGI.

This clone was seen once. V gene TRBV29-1 combines with J gene TRBJ2-7; tentative D call: TRBD2 (5 bases). CDR1 is SQVTM and CDR2 is ANQGSEA in the germline V gene. The V and J ends lost 1 base and 2 bases respectively, with 9 bases between them. The CDR3 is made up of 13 amino acids. DNA of the CDR3: TGCAGCGTTGAAGTTGGGGAGACCTACGAGCAGTACTTC. As protein: CSVEVGETYEQYF.

The chain recombines TRBV19 with TRBJ2-6; D perhaps matches TRBD1 (6 bases). V gave up 5 bases and J gave up 0 bases, with 14 bases separating them. The CDR3 extends over 17 amino acids. Germline-derived CDR1 and CDR2 are LNHDA and SQIVND (reference sequence). The CDR3 here is CASSSPRQASGANVLTF. The DNA for the CDR3 is TGTGCCAGTAGTTCACCAAGACAGGCCTCTGGGGCCAACGTCCTGACTTTC.

This clone was seen only once. The V gene is TRBV11-2, the J gene TRBJ2-1, with D possibly being TRBD2 (5 bases). The CDR3 has 18 residues. Trimming took 5 bases from V and 0 from J, leaving 20 bases between them. Germline V gene data show CDR1 as SGHAT and CDR2 as FQNNGV. The CDR3 coding sequence is TGTGCCAGCAGCCCCTGGCGGGCGCAAACACTCTCCTACAATGAGCAGTTCTTC. Its protein product is CASSPWRAQTLSYNEQFF. Supplemented by reference TRBV11-2 and TRBJ2-1, the full variable domain reads EAGVAQSPRYKIIEKRQSVAFWCNPISGHATLYWYQQILGQGPKLLIQFQNNGVVDDSQLPKDRFSAERLKGVDSTLKIQPAKLEDSAVYLCASSPWRAQTLSYNEQFFGPGTRLTVL.

V usage is TRBV25-1 and J usage is TRBJ2-3; D is undetermined. Germline-derived CDR1 and CDR2 are MGHDK and SYGVNS. The V and J ends lost 5 bases and 4 bases respectively, with 13 bases between them. The CDR3 extends over 14 amino acids. The CDR3 nucleotides read TGTGCCAGCAGTCTTAGTCTCGGCGCAGATACGCAGTATTTT. This sequence encodes CASSLSLGADTQYF. Together with reference TRBV25-1 and TRBJ2-3, the CDR3 gives the full variable domain: EADIYQTPRYLVIGTGKKITLECSQTMGHDKMYWYQQDPGMELHLIHYSYGVNSTEKGDLSSESTVSRIRTEHFPLTLESARPSHTSQYLCASSLSLGADTQYFGPGTRLTVL.

The V call is TRBV27, the J call TRBJ2-1, with 7 nucleotides matching TRBD2. The CDR3 has 15 residues. The V and J ends lost 5 bases and 4 bases, in that order; junction bases with no gene match: 8. Germline V lookup: CDR1 MNHEY, CDR2 SMNVEV (reference sequence). In nucleotides, the CDR3 is TGTGCCAGCAGTCCCCCGGCTAGCGGTTACAATGAGCAGTTCTTC. This sequence encodes CASSPPASGYNEQFF.

This sequence joins TRBV28 and TRBJ1-5; D is undetermined. This CDR3 comprises 13 residues. Trimming cost V 3 bases and J 6 bases, with 9 bases left between them. Germline values: CDR1 MDHEN, CDR2 SYDVKM. The CDR3 DNA reads as TGTGCCAGCAGTTTGACTCTTTCTCAGCCCCAGCATTTT. It specifies CASSLTLSQPQHF.

The J gene is TRBJ1-3, the V gene TRBV5-6, with TRBD1 as a possible D gene (6 bases). The CDR3 is 14 amino acids. V shed 2 bases and J shed 2 bases, with 8 bases lying between them. Looked up from germline, CDR1 is SGHDT and CDR2 is YYEEEE. The CDR3 loop reads CASSFRTAGNTIYF. The CDR3 region has the DNA TGTGCCAGCAGCTTTCGGACAGCTGGAAACACCATATATTTT.

V is TRBV5-4 and J is TRBJ2-3; 12 bases match TRBD1. Germline V gene sequence: CDR1 SGHNT, CDR2 YYREEE (reference sequence). The V segment lost 3 bases and the J segment 5 bases; nucleotides outside the gene matches: 4. CDR3 length equals 15 residues. The DNA of the CDR3 is TGTGCCAGCAGCTCCTGGGACAGGGGGCTAGATACGCAGTATTTT. Its protein is CASSSWDRGLDTQYF. The variable domain in full, completed from reference TRBV5-4 and TRBJ2-3, reads ETGVTQSPTHLIKTRGQQVTLRCSSQSGHNTVSWYQQALGQGPQFIFQYYREEENGRGNFPPRFSGLQFPNYSSELNVNALELDDSALYLCASSSWDRGLDTQYFGPGTRLTVL.

The rearrangement links TRBV5-4 to TRBJ2-5, with 12 positions matching TRBD2. V gave up 5 bases and J gave up 4 bases; unmatched junction bases: 9. CDR1 is SGHNT and CDR2 is YYREEE in the germline V gene (reference sequence). The CDR3 totals 16 residues. Here the CDR3 reads CASSFGTSGSGETQYF. CDR3 sequence (DNA): TGTGCCAGCAGTTTCGGGACTAGCGGGTCAGGAGAGACCCAGTACTTC. Full variable domain (missing parts from reference TRBV5-4 and TRBJ2-5): ETGVTQSPTHLIKTRGQQVTLRCSSQSGHNTVSWYQQALGQGPQFIFQYYREEENGRGNFPPRFSGLQFPNYSSELNVNALELDDSALYLCASSFGTSGSGETQYFGPGTRLLVL.

V usage is TRBV30 and J usage is TRBJ2-7; D may be TRBD1 (6 bases). CDR1 and CDR2 (germline): GTSNPN, SVGIG (reference sequence). The ends were cut back, 0 bases at V and 3 bases at J, with 15 bases in the middle. The CDR3 has 15 residues. The CDR3 spells CAWSVAGWDNYEQYF. The CDR3 DNA follows: TGTGCCTGGAGTGTAGCAGGGTGGGACAACTACGAGCAGTACTTC. Supplemented by reference TRBV30 and TRBJ2-7, the full variable domain reads SQTIHQWPATLVQPVGSPLSLECTVEGTSNPNLYWYRQAAGRGLQLLFYSVGIGQISSEVPQNLSASRPQDRQFILSSKKLLLSDSGFYLCAWSVAGWDNYEQYFGPGTRLTVT.

V and J are TRBV27 and TRBJ2-1, with D possibly being TRBD2 (6 bases). V dropped 5 bases and J dropped 8 bases, with 13 bases sitting between them. Per the germline V gene, CDR1 is MNHEY and CDR2 is SMNVEV (reference sequence). The CDR3 is 13 amino acids. The CDR3 reads CASSVGTLHEQFF. In nucleotides, the CDR3 is TGTGCCAGCAGTGTAGGGACTCTACATGAGCAGTTCTTC.

The J gene is TRBJ1-2, the V gene TRBV13; 12 bases align to TRBD1. The CDR3 contains 18 residues. CDR1 is PRHDT and CDR2 is FYEKMQ in the germline V gene (reference sequence). Trimming at V came to 2 bases and at J to 4 bases, leaving 11 bases not matched to a gene. The CDR3 loop reads CASSLTRLGQGATYGYTF. CDR3 DNA sequence: TGTGCCAGCAGCTTAACGCGTCTGGGACAGGGGGCGACCTATGGCTACACCTTC.

This clone occurred a few times. This sequence joins TRBV4-1 and TRBJ2-1; possible D gene TRBD2, 5 bases. CDR3 length: 15 amino acids. Germline CDR1 MGHRA, CDR2 YSYEKL. V was trimmed by 2 bases and J by 1 base, leaving 9 bases between them. The CDR3 here is CASSQNGNSYNEQFF. For the CDR3, the DNA is TGCGCCAGCAGCCAAAACGGGAATTCCTACAATGAGCAGTTCTTC.

The rearrangement links TRBV9 to TRBJ2-3; perhaps TRBD2 as D (5 bases). This CDR3 has 16 residues. Trimming took off 4 bases at V and 1 base at J, with 16 bases between the two ends. CDR1 SGDLS and CDR2 YYNGEE come from the germline V gene. CDR3 loop: CASSLPPRGGTDTQYF. CDR3 nucleotides: TGTGCCAGCAGCCTACCCCCCCGGGGAGGCACAGATACGCAGTATTTT.

J is TRBJ2-2 and V is TRBV4-1, with TRBD1 matching 7 bases. Germline V gene sequence: CDR1 MGHRA, CDR2 YSYEKL. The ends lost 0 bases at V and 5 bases at J; junction bases unmatched: 6. The CDR3 is made up of 16 amino acids. CDR3 nucleotide sequence: TGCGCCAGCAGCCAAGAGCCGACAGGGCGGACCGGGGAGCTGTTTTTT. This encodes CASSQEPTGRTGELFF.

The genes are TRBV2 and TRBJ2-2; TRBD1 might be the D (5 bases). The germline gives CDR1 SNHLY, CDR2 FYNNEI. The length of the CDR3 is 12 residues. Trimming shortened V by 10 bases and J by 6 bases, and 12 bases separated the two germline ends. The CDR3 nucleotides read TGTGCCATTATCAGGGTAGCCGGGGAGCTGTTTTTT. Encoded protein: CAIIRVAGELFF.

The V call is TRBV7-6, the J call TRBJ2-1, with 8 bases lining up with TRBD1. Germline V lookup: CDR1 SGHVS, CDR2 FNYEAQ. Germline trimming cut 5 bases from V and 3 bases from J; bases unmatched to any gene: 6. There are 15 residues in the CDR3. CDR3: CASSGRTGIYNEQFF. The DNA for the CDR3 is TGTGCCAGCAGCGGGCGGACAGGGATCTACAATGAGCAGTTCTTC.

The rearrangement uses TRBV6-1 and TRBJ1-2, with 8 bases identical to TRBD1. The CDR3 length is 14 residues. Trimming at V came to 8 bases and at J to 0 bases, leaving 5 bases not matched to a gene. Germline V CDR1 and CDR2: MNHNS, SASEGT. CDR3 in DNA: TGTGCCAGCTCCGGACAGGGCTCTAACTATGGCTACACCTTC. Translating gives CASSGQGSNYGYTF.

V and J are TRBV5-1 and TRBJ2-1; weak D call: TRBD1 (5 bases). V was clipped by 0 bases and J by 4 bases, with 8 bases between them. Germline V lookup: CDR1 SGHRS, CDR2 YFSETQ. This CDR3 comprises 14 residues. The CDR3 DNA reads as TGCGCCAGCAGCTTGGTGTCAGGGTACAATGAGCAGTTCTTC. It specifies CASSLVSGYNEQFF.

This clone has just a few counts. This CDR3 is CASSAGGQGHEQYF. As DNA, the CDR3 is TGTGCCAGCAGCGCGGGGGGACAGGGCCACGAGCAGTACTTC. V usage is TRBV9 and J usage is TRBJ2-7; 9 bases map to TRBD1. This CDR3 has 14 residues. With V trimmed by 3 bases and J by 5 bases, 6 bases remained unmatched. Germline V lookup: CDR1 SGDLS, CDR2 YYNGEE. Full variable domain (missing parts from reference TRBV9 and TRBJ2-7): DSGVTQTPKHLITATGQRVTLRCSPRSGDLSVYWYQQSLDQGLQFLIQYYNGEERAKGNILERFSAQQFPDLHSELNLSSLELGDSALYFCASSAGGQGHEQYFGPGTRLTVT.

V is TRBV7-8 and J is TRBJ2-7; D is perhaps TRBD1 or TRBD2 (6 bases each). V lost 5 bases, J lost 6 bases, and 20 bases lay in between. Germline V gives CDR1 SGHVS, CDR2 FQNEAQ. CDR3 size: 15 residues. CDR3 sequence (DNA): TGTGCCAGCAGCGCCCTGGGGGGCACCTCCCGCGAGCAGTACTTC. The encoded protein is CASSALGGTSREQYF.

The V and J genes are TRBV30 and TRBJ2-7; maybe TRBD2 (5 bases). The CDR3 totals 12 residues. CDR1 is GTSNPN and CDR2 is SVGIG in the germline V gene (reference sequence). Trimming cost V 8 bases and J 7 bases, with 18 bases left between them. The CDR3 loop reads CAPQERVGEQYF. The CDR3 DNA reads as TGTGCCCCCCAGGAGAGGGTCGGAGAGCAGTACTTC. Complete variable domain (other parts from reference TRBV30 and TRBJ2-7): SQTIHQWPATLVQPVGSPLSLECTVEGTSNPNLYWYRQAAGRGLQLLFYSVGIGQISSEVPQNLSASRPQDRQFILSSKKLLLSDSGFYLCAPQERVGEQYFGPGTRLTVT.